A single sample gave rise to the 16 T cell receptor beta chains below, sequenced in a study of beta chain features in type 1 diabetes (dated by TCRdb to 2016 to 2019). Results the study describes overall, beyond this receptor: In all four CD4+ subsets, TCRB CDR3 length was moderately but significantly shorter in type 1 diabetes patients.

No antigen has been identified for these receptors. Library generation was performed with the immunoSEQ multiplex PCR assay. The entire isolated RNA was reverse transcribed using the High Capacity cDNA Reverse Transcription Kit, and thus expressed TCRB transcripts were sequenced. Entries here come from immuneACCESS through TCRdb and include only in-frame sequences with V and J called. Some clones fail to appear in such tables; in the studies checked, an unresolved V gene covers under half of the shortfall, and the cause of the remainder is unknown. This sample has around 300,000 clones in its table, and approximately 15% of those were observed once. About 0.014% of the sample belongs to the ten largest clones. The sample taken for sequencing was naive CD4+ T cells from blood. The meaning of the sample's cell subset or site label: true naive CD4+ T cells. The receptors here all came from a man between 18 and 35 years old with type 1 diabetes.

V usage is TRBV7-2 and J usage is TRBJ2-5; 9 bases are shared with TRBD2. The CDR3 has 14 amino acids. The germline gives CDR1 SGHTA, CDR2 FQGNSA. V shed 6 bases, J shed 10 bases, and the junction held 12 bases outside the gene matches. The CDR3 DNA is TGTGCCAGCAGTCCATCGCCTAGCGGGGTGGACCAGTACTTC. Its translation: CASSPSPSGVDQYF.

The genes are TRBV7-2 and TRBJ1-2, with 9 nucleotides matching TRBD1. Trimming at V came to 4 bases and at J to 3 bases, leaving 9 bases not matched to a gene. Germline V gene data show CDR1 as SGHTA and CDR2 as FQGNSA. This CDR3 region has 16 residues. Here the CDR3 reads CASSSPGQGPHYGYTF. The DNA of the CDR3 is TGTGCCAGCAGCTCCCCGGGACAGGGCCCCCACTATGGCTACACCTTC.

The V and J genes are TRBV4-1 and TRBJ2-3; a weak D match, TRBD1 (5 bases). The germline gives CDR1 MGHRA, CDR2 YSYEKL. The CDR3 runs to 15 residues. V gave up 3 bases and J gave up 4 bases, with 14 bases separating them. The CDR3 here is CASSQRDTRADTQYF. The CDR3 nucleotides are TGCGCCAGCAGCCAGAGAGACACCAGGGCAGATACGCAGTATTTT.

For this clone: The sample has other DNA sequences that encode this CDR3 too. The chain joins TRBV5-1 to TRBJ2-5, with 8 bases fitting TRBD1. V lost 2 bases, J lost 1 base, and 1 base stayed unmatched. CDR1 is SGHRS and CDR2 is YFSETQ in the germline V gene. The CDR3 is made up of 14 amino acids. This CDR3 is CASSLGQGQETQYF. The CDR3 DNA follows: TGCGCCAGCAGCTTAGGACAGGGCCAAGAGACCCAGTACTTC.

The chain employs TRBV19 and TRBJ2-3, with 8 positions matching TRBD1. The germline CDR1 and CDR2 sequences are LNHDA and SQIVND (reference sequence). V was pared by 8 bases and J by 0 bases, with 4 bases of the junction left unmatched. The CDR3 extends over 14 amino acids. The CDR3 region has the DNA TGTGCCAGTGGGACAGGATATAGCACAGATACGCAGTATTTT. Residues: CASGTGYSTDTQYF.

This clone has more than one count but fewer than ten. This chain connects TRBV7-2 to TRBJ2-1; TRBD2 matches 12 bases. V was clipped by 8 bases and J by 7 bases; unmatched bases: 3. The CDR3 contains 13 residues. CDR1 is SGHTA, CDR2 FQGNSA, per germline. CDR3 region: CASGTSGFNEQFF. DNA for the CDR3: TGTGCCAGCGGGACTAGCGGGTTTAATGAGCAGTTCTTC.

The chain couples TRBV7-2 to TRBJ2-3, with TRBD2 matching over 8 bases. Germline assignment: CDR1 SGHTA and CDR2 FQGNSA. Losses at the gene ends were 2 bases for V and 3 bases for J; bases not matched to a gene: 4. The CDR3 extends over 15 amino acids. The CDR3: CASSLMLAGTDTQYF. The DNA of the CDR3 is TGTGCCAGCAGCTTAATGCTAGCGGGTACAGATACGCAGTATTTT.

This clone has just a few counts. CDR3 bases: TGTGCCAGCAGTTTAACCCCCTGGGGGACTAGCGGGAGGAGCTCCTACAATGAGCAGTTCTTC. Protein product: CASSLTPWGTSGRSSYNEQFF. The chain combines TRBV28 with TRBJ2-1; 15 bases are a match to TRBD2. The length of the CDR3 is 21 residues. With 2 bases clipped from V and 0 bases from J, the junction kept 11 bases outside the gene matches. In germline, CDR1 is MDHEN, CDR2 SYDVKM.

The rearrangement joins TRBV7-6 to TRBJ2-1, with D hard to call. Germline assignment: CDR1 SGHVS and CDR2 FNYEAQ. The CDR3 covers 12 residues. Between the trimmed V and J ends, which lost 2 bases and 15 bases, there was a span of 14 bases. CDR3 bases: TGTGCCAGCAGCTTAAACGGGTCCCCTAGGTTCTTC. Amino acids: CASSLNGSPRFF.

This clone was seen a handful of times. V usage is TRBV5-1 and J usage is TRBJ2-1; 8 positions match TRBD1. The CDR3 loop spans 12 amino acids. V shed 4 bases, J shed 8 bases, and the junction held 2 bases outside the gene matches. Germline values: CDR1 SGHRS, CDR2 YFSETQ. Written as DNA, the CDR3 is TGCGCCAGCAGCCAGGGGGCCTATGAGCAGTTCTTC. Its protein is CASSQGAYEQFF.

This clone was picked up a small number of times. The chain employs TRBV30 and TRBJ2-3; 7 nucleotides match TRBD2. The junction had 3 bases not matched to a gene; V was cut back by 2 bases and J by 4 bases. In germline, CDR1 is GTSNPN, CDR2 SVGIG (reference sequence). The CDR3 covers 13 residues. The chain's CDR3 is CAWSPAGPDTQYF. Written as DNA, the CDR3 is TGTGCCTGGAGTCCAGCGGGGCCAGATACGCAGTATTTT.

The sample holds a few counts of this clone. This chain joins TRBV19 and TRBJ1-2; D uncertain. V lost 1 base and J 4 bases, leaving 13 bases between the germline ends. CDR3 length: 15 amino acids. Germline CDR1 reads LNHDA; CDR2 reads SQIVND (reference sequence). The CDR3 here is CASSIVARNTYGYTF. The DNA for the CDR3 is TGTGCCAGTAGTATAGTGGCCAGAAACACCTATGGCTACACCTTC.

The CDR3 region is CASSLADFTDTQYF. The CDR3 coding sequence is TGTGCCAGCAGCTTAGCTGACTTCACAGATACGCAGTATTTT. The chain is built from TRBV7-2 and TRBJ2-3; D remains ambiguous. The CDR3 spans 14 residues. V was clipped by 0 bases and J by 2 bases, with 6 bases between them. CDR1 is SGHTA, CDR2 FQGNSA, per germline.

The chain combines TRBV5-4 with TRBJ2-6; tentative D call: TRBD2 (7 bases). Germline V gene sequence: CDR1 SGHNT, CDR2 YYREEE (reference sequence). With 6 bases removed from V and 4 bases from J, the gap between germline ends came to 17 bases. The CDR3 runs 16 residues. CDR3 DNA sequence: TGTGCCAGCACCCGTGGGGGGGCAGCCGGGGCCAACGTCCTGACTTTC. Its translation: CASTRGGAAGANVLTF. The full variable domain, completed using reference TRBV5-4 and TRBJ2-6, is ETGVTQSPTHLIKTRGQQVTLRCSSQSGHNTVSWYQQALGQGPQFIFQYYREEENGRGNFPPRFSGLQFPNYSSELNVNALELDDSALYLCASTRGGAAGANVLTFGAGSRLTVL.

The CDR3 DNA sequence: TGTGCCAGCAGTGACCCGGGACTATCATACAATGAGCAGTTCTTC. Translated: CASSDPGLSYNEQFF. This chain links TRBV25-1 with TRBJ2-1; 7 bases are shared with TRBD2. V shed 3 bases, J shed 4 bases, and the junction held 6 bases outside the gene matches. The length of the CDR3 is 15 residues. Germline V gene lookup returns CDR1 MGHDK and CDR2 SYGVNS.

The rearrangement links TRBV4-3 to TRBJ1-1; D call uncertain. There are 17 residues in the CDR3. The germline V gene has CDR1 LGHNA and CDR2 YSLEER. V was cut by 4 bases and J by 7 bases, with 25 bases left in between. The CDR3 DNA sequence: TGCGCCAGCAGCCCCGGACTTTCCTCGGGGTGGAGCGGTGAAGCTTTCTTT. Translation: CASSPGLSSGWSGEAFF.